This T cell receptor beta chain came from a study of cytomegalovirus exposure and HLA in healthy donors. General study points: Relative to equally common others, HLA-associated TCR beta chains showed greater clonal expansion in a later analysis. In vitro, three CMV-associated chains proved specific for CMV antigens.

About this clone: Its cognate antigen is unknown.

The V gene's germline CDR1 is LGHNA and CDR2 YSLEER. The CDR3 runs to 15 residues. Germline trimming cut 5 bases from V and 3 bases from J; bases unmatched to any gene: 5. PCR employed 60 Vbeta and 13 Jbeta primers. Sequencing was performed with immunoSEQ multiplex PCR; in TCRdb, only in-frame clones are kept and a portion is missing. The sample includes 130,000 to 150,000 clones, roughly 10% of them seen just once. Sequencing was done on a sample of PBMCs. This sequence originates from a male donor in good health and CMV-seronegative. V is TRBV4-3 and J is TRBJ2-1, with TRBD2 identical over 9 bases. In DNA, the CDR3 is TGCGCCAGCAGCACCCGACTAGCGGTCTACAATGAGCAGTTCTTC. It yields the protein CASSTRLAVYNEQFF.